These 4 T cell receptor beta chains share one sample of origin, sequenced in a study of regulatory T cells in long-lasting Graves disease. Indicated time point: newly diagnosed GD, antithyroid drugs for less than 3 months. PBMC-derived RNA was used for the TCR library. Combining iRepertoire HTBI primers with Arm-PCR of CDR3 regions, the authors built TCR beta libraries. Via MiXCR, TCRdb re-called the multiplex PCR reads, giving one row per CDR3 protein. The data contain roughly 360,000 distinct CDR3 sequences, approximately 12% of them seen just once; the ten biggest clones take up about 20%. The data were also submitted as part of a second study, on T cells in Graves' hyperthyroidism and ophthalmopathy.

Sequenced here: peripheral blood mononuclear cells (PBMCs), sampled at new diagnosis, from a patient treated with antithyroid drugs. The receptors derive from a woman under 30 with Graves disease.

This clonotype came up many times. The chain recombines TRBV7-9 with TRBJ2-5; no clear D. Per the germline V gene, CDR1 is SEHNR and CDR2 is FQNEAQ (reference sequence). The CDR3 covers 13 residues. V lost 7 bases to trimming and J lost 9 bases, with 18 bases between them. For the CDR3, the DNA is TGTGCCAGCAACCAGATCTTTAGCAGACCCCAGTACTTC. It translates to CASNQIFSRPQYF.

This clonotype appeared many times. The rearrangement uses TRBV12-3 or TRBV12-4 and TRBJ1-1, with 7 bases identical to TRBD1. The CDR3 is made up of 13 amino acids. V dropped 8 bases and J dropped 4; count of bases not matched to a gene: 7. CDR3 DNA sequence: TGTGCCAGCGAAGGGGGCTGGGGCACTGAAGCTTTCTTT. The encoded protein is CASEGGWGTEAFF.

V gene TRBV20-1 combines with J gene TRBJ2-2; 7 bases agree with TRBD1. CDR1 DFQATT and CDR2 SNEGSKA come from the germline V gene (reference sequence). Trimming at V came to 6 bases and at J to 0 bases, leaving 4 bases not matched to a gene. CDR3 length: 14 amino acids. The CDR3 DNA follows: TGCAGTGCGTCGGGACAGTCGAACACCGGGGAGCTGTTTTTT. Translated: CSASGQSNTGELFF.

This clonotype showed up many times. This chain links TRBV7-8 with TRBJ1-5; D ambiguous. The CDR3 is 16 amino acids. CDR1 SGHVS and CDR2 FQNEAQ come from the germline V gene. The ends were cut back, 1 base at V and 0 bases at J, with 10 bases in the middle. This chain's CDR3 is CASSLEPGYSNQPQHF. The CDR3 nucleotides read TGTGCCAGCAGCTTAGAGCCCGGCTATAGCAATCAGCCCCAGCATTTT.